These T cell receptor beta chains were read from a single sample in a study of shared clonotypes between healthy human individuals. Assay used: immunoSEQ multiplex PCR; TCRdb lists only in-frame clones, some missing. The sample comprises more than 1,200,000 clones, about 98.5% of which are singletons, and under 0.45% rests with the top ten. The sequenced sample consisted of naive CD4+ T cells sorted from blood. The receptor source for this set is a young man in good health. CDR3s include the opening cysteine and the closing phenylalanine or tryptophan. A D gene is named only where the DNA matches it firmly. The size entry is marked missing in some rows and otherwise reads once, few, many or a size class.

j_gene | d_gene | abundance | v_gene | CDR3aa
TRBJ1-2 | TRBD1 | - | TRBV11-2 | CASSRIRGQGNYGYTF
TRBJ2-5 | - | - | TRBV5-4 | CASSPVAGTGTQYF
TRBJ2-5 | - | once | TRBV27 | CASSEGGETQYF
TRBJ1-5 | TRBD1 | - | TRBV4-2 | CASSQPGQTDQPQHF
TRBJ1-4 | - | - | TRBV6-5 | CASSGDATNEKLFF
TRBJ1-5 | - | - | TRBV7-2 | CASSDGGNQPQHF
TRBJ2-7 | TRBD1 | - | TRBV5-1 | CASSLVDRGYEQYF
TRBJ1-5 | TRBD1 | - | TRBV6-1 | CASSERGDRVGGSNQPQHF
TRBJ1-1 | TRBD1 | - | TRBV9 | CASSVVRGTDAFF
TRBJ2-2 | - | once | TRBV18 | CASSLAETGELFF
TRBJ2-1 | - | - | TRBV14 | CASSQDLRTVLNEQFF
TRBJ2-5 | TRBD2 | once | TRBV6-5 | CASSWRGRAENDQYF
TRBJ2-7 | - | - | TRBV5-5 | CASSFYRYEQYF
TRBJ1-1 | - | - | TRBV19 | CASSRRGATEAFF
TRBJ2-1 | TRBD2 | - | TRBV6-4 | CASSQLAGGPWEQFF
TRBJ1-3 | - | - | TRBV6-5 | CASKAGVAIGNTIYF
TRBJ1-1 | - | - | TRBV5-1 | CASSAQGSTEAFF
TRBJ2-5 | - | - | TRBV15 | CATSRDTRKETQYF
TRBJ2-1 | - | - | TRBV11-1 | CASSARESYNEQFF
TRBJ2-1 | TRBD2 | - | TRBV27 | CASRGLARYNEQFF
TRBJ2-1 | TRBD2 | - | TRBV7-2 | CASSFLSTSGSDNEQFF
TRBJ2-7 | - | - | TRBV28 | CASRGVVSSYEQYF
TRBJ2-1 | - | - | TRBV19 | CASRTLRGHNEQFF
TRBJ2-3 | - | - | TRBV10-3 | CAISESRLVADTQYF
TRBJ1-4 | - | - | TRBV25-1 | CASSGNRVTNEKLFF
TRBJ2-4 | TRBD2 | - | TRBV9 | CASSVSTSENIQYF
TRBJ2-7 | TRBD2 | - | TRBV15 | CATSNGGNGEQYF
TRBJ2-1 | TRBD2 | - | TRBV4-3 | CASSPKLAGGDEQFF
TRBJ1-1 | - | - | TRBV15 | CATSRPKGRVVGTEAFF
TRBJ1-1 | - | - | TRBV7-9 | CASSLLQGRATEAFF
TRBJ2-5 | - | - | TRBV30 | CAWSLLVQETQYF
TRBJ2-5 | - | - | TRBV30 | CAWSPPNRAYQETQYF
TRBJ1-1 | - | - | TRBV14 | CASSQGWVTYTEAFF
TRBJ2-1 | TRBD1 | - | TRBV28 | CASSFLGQDHNEQFF
TRBJ1-2 | TRBD1 | - | TRBV28 | CASRVTGGIYGYTF